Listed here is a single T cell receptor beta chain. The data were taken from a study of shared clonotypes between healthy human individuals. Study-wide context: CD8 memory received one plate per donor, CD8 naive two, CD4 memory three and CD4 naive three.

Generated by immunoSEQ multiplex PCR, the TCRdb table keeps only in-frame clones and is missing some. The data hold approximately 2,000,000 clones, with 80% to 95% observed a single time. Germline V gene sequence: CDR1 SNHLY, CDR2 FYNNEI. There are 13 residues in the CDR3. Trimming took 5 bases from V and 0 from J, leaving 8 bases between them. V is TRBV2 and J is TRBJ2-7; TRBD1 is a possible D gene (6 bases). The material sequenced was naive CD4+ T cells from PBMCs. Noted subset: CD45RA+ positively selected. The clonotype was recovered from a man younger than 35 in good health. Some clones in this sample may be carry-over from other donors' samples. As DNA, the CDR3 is TGTGCCAGCAGTTACAGGGTCTCCTACGAGCAGTACTTC. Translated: CASSYRVSYEQYF.